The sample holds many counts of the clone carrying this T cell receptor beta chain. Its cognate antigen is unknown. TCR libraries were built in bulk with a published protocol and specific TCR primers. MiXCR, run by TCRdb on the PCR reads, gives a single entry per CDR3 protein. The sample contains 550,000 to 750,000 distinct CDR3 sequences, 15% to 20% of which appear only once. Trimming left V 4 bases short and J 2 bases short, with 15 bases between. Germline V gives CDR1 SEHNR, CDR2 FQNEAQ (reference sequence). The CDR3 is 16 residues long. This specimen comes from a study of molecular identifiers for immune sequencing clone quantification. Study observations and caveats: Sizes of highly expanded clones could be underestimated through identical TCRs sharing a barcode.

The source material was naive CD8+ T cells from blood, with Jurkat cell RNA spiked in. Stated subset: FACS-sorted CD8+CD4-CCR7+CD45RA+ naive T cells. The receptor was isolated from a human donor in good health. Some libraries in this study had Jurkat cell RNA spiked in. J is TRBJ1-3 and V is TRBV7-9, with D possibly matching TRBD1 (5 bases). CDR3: CASSSPGGRTGNTIYF. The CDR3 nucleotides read TGTGCCAGCAGCTCACCCGGGGGTCGGACTGGAAACACCATATATTTT.